The 25 T cell receptor beta chains below come from one sample, sequenced in a study of cytomegalovirus exposure and HLA in healthy donors. Amplification used 60 Vbeta primers and 13 Jbeta primers. Profiled with immunoSEQ multiplex PCR; TCRdb holds only in-frame clones, not every one. The repertoire consists of about 200,000 clones, with about an eighth occurring once and the leading ten covering less than 8.5%. What was sequenced was PBMCs. The origin of the receptors is a man aged 45-60 years in good health and CMV-seropositive.

This clone was detected many times. V usage is TRBV27 and J usage is TRBJ1-6; D possibly corresponds to TRBD1 (5 bases). Trimming cost V 8 bases and J 4 bases, with 12 bases left between them. CDR1 and CDR2 (germline): MNHEY, SMNVEV (reference sequence). The length of the CDR3 is 14 residues. CDR3: CASQGATYNSPLHF. CDR3 in DNA: TGTGCCAGCCAAGGGGCGACGTATAATTCACCCCTCCACTTT.

The J gene is TRBJ2-3, the V gene TRBV5-1; 13 nucleotides align to TRBD2. Germline CDR1 SGHRS, CDR2 YFSETQ. The CDR3 is made up of 17 amino acids. The V segment lost 4 bases and the J segment 3 bases; nucleotides outside the gene matches: 8. CDR3 residues: CASSPRLAGGPTDTQYF. CDR3 nucleotides: TGCGCCAGCAGCCCCCGACTAGCGGGGGGCCCTACAGATACGCAGTATTTT.

Details on this clone: At one boundary the junction diverges from the germline segment, which might be a read error. This rearrangement joins TRBV2 to TRBJ2-3, with TRBD2 matching over 8 bases. The CDR3 loop spans 16 amino acids. Per the germline V gene, CDR1 is SNHLY and CDR2 is FYNNEI. The CDR3 coding sequence is TGTGCCAGCAGCGAAGGTCCAGCGGGGGGCACAGATACGCAGTATTTT. This translates into CASSEGPAGGTDTQYF. Looking up the rest from reference TRBV2 and TRBJ2-3 gives the full variable domain: EPEVTQTPSHQVTQMGQEVILRCVPISNHLYFYWYRQILGQKVEFLVSFYNNEISEKSEIFDDQFSVERPDGSNFTLKIRSTKLEDSAMYFCASSEGPAGGTDTQYFGPGTRLTVL.

This chain links TRBV4-3 with TRBJ2-3; perhaps TRBD1 as D (5 bases). V was shortened by 1 base and J by 0 bases, with 11 bases between the two germline ends. The CDR3 extends over 16 amino acids. Germline V gene sequence: CDR1 LGHNA, CDR2 YSLEER. This chain's CDR3 is CASSQVLRQSTDTQYF. Written as DNA, the CDR3 is TGCGCCAGCAGCCAAGTCTTGAGACAGAGCACAGATACGCAGTATTTT.

The gene calls are TRBV6-5 and TRBJ1-5; D not certain. Germline V lookup: CDR1 MNHEY, CDR2 SVGAGI. Trimming took 10 bases from V and 2 from J, leaving 18 bases between them. This CDR3 has 15 amino acids. CDR3 DNA sequence: TGTGCCACCGGCCCGGCGGGAATGGGCAATCAGCCCCAGCATTTT. Translating it yields CATGPAGMGNQPQHF.

This CDR3 reads CSGSRQASTEAFF. CDR3 sequence (DNA): TGCAGCGGCTCCCGACAGGCGAGCACTGAAGCTTTCTTT. The chain joins TRBV29-1 to TRBJ1-1; the D gene is possibly TRBD1 (6 bases). V gave up 7 bases and J gave up 4 bases, with 16 bases separating them. CDR3 size: 13 residues. Germline V gives CDR1 SQVTM, CDR2 ANQGSEA.

The chain couples TRBV6-1 to TRBJ2-6; TRBD1 agrees at 7 bases. The CDR3 is 15 amino acids. Looked up from germline, CDR1 is MNHNS and CDR2 is SASEGT. V lost 10 bases and J lost 1; bases outside the gene matches: 7. As DNA, the CDR3 is TGTGCCACTACGACAGGGAATTCTGGGGCCAACGTCCTGACTTTC. Protein product: CATTTGNSGANVLTF.

V and J are TRBV2 and TRBJ2-5; D is undetermined. There are 11 residues in the CDR3. Trimming left V 5 bases short and J 5 bases short, with 6 bases between. Per germline, CDR1 SNHLY and CDR2 FYNNEI. CDR3 DNA: TGTGCCAGCAGTCTCGGGGAGACCCAGTACTTC. Its protein product is CASSLGETQYF.

The chain has TRBV6-5 and TRBJ1-5, with D unresolved. The V gene lost 0 bases and the J gene lost 4 bases, with 10 bases spanning the gap. The CDR3 is made up of 15 amino acids. Germline loops: CDR1 MNHEY, CDR2 SVGAGI. The CDR3 loop is CASSYSSGSNQPQHF. For the CDR3, the DNA is TGTGCCAGCAGTTACTCGTCAGGTAGTAATCAGCCCCAGCATTTT.

The chain links TRBV15 to TRBJ2-3, with 7 bases identical to TRBD2. The ends lost 2 bases at V and 5 bases at J; junction bases unmatched: 10. Germline V lookup: CDR1 LNHNV, CDR2 YYDKDF (reference sequence). The CDR3 has 16 residues. In DNA form, the CDR3 reads TGTGCCACCAGCAGAAGGACGGGGGGAGTGGTAGATACGCAGTATTTT. Residues: CATSRRTGGVVDTQYF.

This clone was recorded a few times. The chain carries TRBV15 and TRBJ2-3; 10 bases are a match to TRBD1. The CDR3 is made up of 16 amino acids. The germline V gene encodes CDR1 LNHNV and CDR2 YYDKDF (reference sequence). The V and J ends lost 4 bases and 3 bases, in that order; junction bases with no gene match: 7. CDR3 coding DNA: TGTGCCACCAGCACATCGGGGACAGGGGCAACAGATACGCAGTATTTT. This encodes CATSTSGTGATDTQYF.

This clone was seen only a few times. Other DNA variants within this sample encode the same CDR3. The chain has TRBV5-1 and TRBJ2-5, with D tentatively TRBD2 (5 bases). CDR1 SGHRS and CDR2 YFSETQ come from the germline V gene. V dropped 4 bases and J dropped 5 bases, with 9 bases sitting between them. This CDR3 region has 12 residues. The CDR3 reads CASSLSGETQYF. In nucleotides, the CDR3 is TGCGCCAGCAGCCTTTCGGGGGAGACCCAGTACTTC.

This clone showed up just a few times. The chain joins TRBV5-4 to TRBJ1-1; 7 nucleotides match TRBD1. The V gene's germline CDR1 is SGHNT and CDR2 YYREEE (reference sequence). Germline trimming cut 5 bases from V and 1 base from J; bases unmatched to any gene: 8. There are 15 residues in the CDR3. Here the CDR3 DNA reads TGTGCCAGCAGTATACCGACAGGGAGGAACACTGAAGCTTTCTTT. It is translated as CASSIPTGRNTEAFF.

This clone was seen a handful of times. DNA of the CDR3: TGTGCCAGCAGCTCCCTCACAGGGCGAACCTCAGATACGCAGTATTTT. Protein: CASSSLTGRTSDTQYF. The chain recombines TRBV7-3 with TRBJ2-3; possibly TRBD1 for D (6 bases). Per germline, CDR1 SGHTA and CDR2 FQGTGA. V gave up 4 bases and J gave up 4 bases, with 18 bases separating them. This CDR3 comprises 16 residues.

This chain joins TRBV6-1 and TRBJ2-7, with 8 bases fitting TRBD1. Germline CDR1 reads MNHNS; CDR2 reads SASEGT. This CDR3 is built from 13 residues. V trimming: 5 bases; J trimming: 0 bases; junction bases outside the gene matches: 0. CDR3 bases: TGTGCCAGCAGTCAGGGGGCCTCCTACGAGCAGTACTTC. It translates to CASSQGASYEQYF.

This clone was picked up a small number of times. The chain recombines TRBV6-5 with TRBJ2-7, with D uncertain. Trimming took off 3 bases at V and 0 bases at J, with 9 bases between the two ends. The V gene's germline CDR1 is MNHEY and CDR2 SVGAGI. The length of the CDR3 is 14 residues. CDR3 in DNA: TGTGCCAGCAGTTATAACGACAACTCCTACGAGCAGTACTTC. As protein: CASSYNDNSYEQYF.

The chain employs TRBV19 and TRBJ1-5, with D possibly being TRBD1 (5 bases). This CDR3 region has 16 residues. Trimming removed 1 base from V and 6 bases from J, with 16 bases in between. Germline-derived CDR1 and CDR2 are LNHDA and SQIVND (reference sequence). Here the CDR3 DNA reads TGTGCCAGTAGTATAGCTGAGGAGGGGCTGACTCAGCCCCAGCATTTT. Translated, it gives CASSIAEEGLTQPQHF.

The CDR3 nucleotides read TGTGCCAGCAGTGAAGGGGGGAGGAACGAGCAGTACTTC. Its translation: CASSEGGRNEQYF. The J gene is TRBJ2-7, the V gene TRBV6-1, with TRBD2 as a possible D gene (6 bases). Germline V gives CDR1 MNHNS, CDR2 SASEGT. The CDR3 is made up of 13 amino acids. V shed 1 base and J shed 5 bases, with 9 bases lying between them.

This sequence joins TRBV21-1 and TRBJ1-5; TRBD1, as called in the table, went unchecked against the DNA. TRBV21-1 is annotated as a pseudogene. This CDR3 has 13 amino acids. The CDR3 region has the DNA TGTGCCACCCCGACAGGGGGCTGTCAGCCCCAGCATTTT. Protein sequence: CATPTGGCQPQHF.

This chain connects TRBV4-3 to TRBJ2-4, with 8 bases aligning to TRBD2. Trimming cost V 3 bases and J 7 bases; bases outside gene matches: 8. CDR3 size: 15 residues. CDR1 is LGHNA and CDR2 is YSLEER in the germline V gene. The CDR3 nucleotides read TGCGCCAGCAGCCAGGAAAGCCGGGGGGGGAACATTCAGTACTTC. It codes for CASSQESRGGNIQYF.

Concerning this clone: Other DNA variants within this sample encode the same CDR3. The J gene is TRBJ2-5, the V gene TRBV25-1; 7 nucleotides align to TRBD2. Germline V CDR1 and CDR2: MGHDK, SYGVNS. V was pared by 2 bases and J by 3 bases, with 3 bases of the junction left unmatched. This CDR3 is built from 14 residues. The CDR3 region is CASSELGGKETQYF. CDR3 nucleotides: TGTGCCAGCAGTGAACTCGGGGGGAAAGAGACCCAGTACTTC.

This clone was detected a few times. The V and J genes are TRBV7-9 and TRBJ2-7, with TRBD2 matching over 8 bases. The CDR3 has 14 amino acids. The V and J ends lost 2 bases and 6 bases, in that order; junction bases with no gene match: 6. Germline V gene lookup returns CDR1 SEHNR and CDR2 FQNEAQ (reference sequence). The CDR3 sequence: CASSLSRGGPEQYF. In DNA, the CDR3 is TGTGCCAGCAGCTTATCCCGGGGGGGCCCCGAGCAGTACTTC.

This clone showed up just a few times. The rearrangement links TRBV29-1 to TRBJ2-7; TRBD1 is a possible D gene (6 bases). Germline V lookup: CDR1 SQVTM, CDR2 ANQGSEA. Trimming took off 7 bases at V and 5 bases at J, with 12 bases between the two ends. The CDR3 length is 11 residues. The CDR3 protein is CSARGFDEQYF. The CDR3 DNA is TGCAGCGCCAGGGGCTTCGACGAGCAGTACTTC.

The chain carries TRBV4-1 and TRBJ2-7; 8 nucleotides align to TRBD1. The trim removed 5 bases at V and 2 bases at J, leaving 11 bases unmatched. CDR3 length: 16 amino acids. Germline V lookup: CDR1 MGHRA, CDR2 YSYEKL. DNA of the CDR3: TGCGCCAGCAGCGCCCTAACCGGGACAGGAGCCTACGAGCAGTACTTC. The encoded protein is CASSALTGTGAYEQYF.

The chain has TRBV7-9 and TRBJ2-1, with 12 bases that match TRBD2. This CDR3 is 16 amino acids long. V trimming: 6 bases; J trimming: 1 base; junction bases outside the gene matches: 4. Looked up from germline, CDR1 is SEHNR and CDR2 is FQNEAQ (reference sequence). This CDR3 is CASRPSGGASYNEQFF. The CDR3 DNA reads as TGTGCCAGCAGACCTAGCGGGGGGGCGTCCTACAATGAGCAGTTCTTC.